This TCR beta chain was recorded in a study of blood T cell repertoires in COVID-19. On the study more broadly: Sites in the United States, Italy and Spain provided acute and convalescent COVID-19 samples. PBMCs, B-cell-depleted T cells, or T cells were the source of the cDNA or gDNA that made up the material.

In the authors' methods: Amplification with reference gene primers provided the estimates of nucleated cell counts. TCRdb keeps only in-frame clones here, not all; method: immunoSEQ multiplex PCR. V and J calls and clone size come straight from that table; D and trimming were deduced from the DNA. The sample holds 120,000 or so clones, approximately 83% seen once. Sequenced input: peripheral blood. This TCR came from a woman older than 75 with acute or convalescent COVID-19.

DNA for the CDR3: TGTGCCAGCAGTTACTCGATCGGGAATGCGTACGAAGCTTTCTTT. Its protein is CASSYSIGNAYEAFF. This chain joins TRBV6-5 and TRBJ1-1; D gene ambiguous. There are 15 residues in the CDR3. V was cut by 0 bases and J by 8 bases, with 16 bases left in between. Germline V CDR1 and CDR2: MNHEY, SVGAGI.